This T cell receptor (beta chain) was sequenced for a study of early T cells in non-severe SARS-CoV-2 infection (dated by TCRdb to the early 2020s). Regarding the research as a whole: Bulk RNA from unsorted whole blood was used for TCR sequencing, so alpha and beta chains could not be paired. The research as a whole found: VDJdb matching was skewed toward anti-spike CD8 responses, so virus-specific expansions were likely underestimated and private and CD4 specificities were missed.

A case-control design nested within a healthcare worker cohort in London, UK, was used, with weekly nasopharyngeal swab PCR tests and blood sampling performed. Between 23 and 31 March 2020, the week of the UK lockdown, healthcare workers were enrolled and then followed up weekly for as long as 16 weeks. The library came from 5' RACE. The sequencing machine was a NextSeq 500. In the TCR library protocol, unique molecular identifiers were attached to individual cDNA molecules to correct for PCR bias and sequencing error. Both TCR alpha and beta chains were sequenced, and tight co-correlation was observed between alpha and beta sequence abundances in each sample. In the paper's pipeline: V gene, J gene and CDR3 annotation of TCR sequences was performed with Decombinator V4. TCRs were defined as expanded if a significant change between any two time points was detected under a Poisson model with p below 0.0001. TCR abundances were normalised to the total number of TCRs sequenced per sample and expressed as counts per million. VDJdb, accessed on 1 November 2021, was searched for TCRs annotated for CMV, EBV and SARS-CoV-2, and TCRs annotated for more than one antigen were excluded. TCRdb reprocessed the public reads (quality trimming at Q25 with fastp, clone calling with MiXCR) and kept in-frame beta chains. Rows are combined by CDR3 protein, so each entry shows the most common genes and DNA. Clone size and V and J calls follow TCRdb, not the original study. Within this sample are about 83,000 distinct CDR3 sequences, with 9% to 15% of them counted one time only. Jointly, the top ten make up under 8% of the sample.

A word on this clonotype: It has no known antigen specificity. Per-nucleotide qualities are absent, and no much larger clonotype sits a single base away.

This sequence was found in an adult who was a healthcare worker with PCR-confirmed SARS-CoV-2 infection or an uninfected control (not recorded which). The specimen sequenced was whole blood.

The CDR3 region reads CSAISAAGRSSYEQYF. The DNA sequence is as follows: TGCAGTGCTATTAGTGCAGCGGGGAGGAGCTCCTACGAGCAGTACTTC. The chain links TRBV20-1 with TRBJ2-7; TRBD2 agrees with 7 junctional bases. CDR1 is given as DFQATT and CDR2 as SNEGSKA, both from the germline V gene (reference sequence). Counted from cysteine to phenylalanine, this CDR3 has 16 amino acids. Only the CDR3 portion is preserved as DNA: 48 bases, with reading frame beginning at the first base. V is trimmed back by 4 bases and J by 0 bases, and the junction contains 12 bases that no gene match accounts for.